Below are 17 T cell receptor beta chains sequenced from a single sample in a study of cytomegalovirus exposure and HLA in healthy donors. PCR involved 60 Vbeta and 13 Jbeta primers. Measured with immunoSEQ multiplex PCR; TCRdb has only the in-frame clones, and not every one. The data contain about 160,000 clones, 75% to 85% of them singletons. The sample taken for sequencing was PBMCs. These receptors all stem from a man aged 50-60 years in good health and CMV-seropositive.

The chain recombines TRBV5-1 with TRBJ2-5; the D is unclear. Per germline, CDR1 SGHRS and CDR2 YFSETQ. V lost 0 bases and J lost 1, with 10 bases in between. The CDR3 contains 15 residues. CDR3 protein: CASSLGHGIQETQYF. The CDR3 DNA sequence: TGCGCCAGCAGCTTGGGACATGGTATCCAAGAGACCCAGTACTTC.

This clone was counted once. V and J are TRBV9 and TRBJ1-3; no firm D call. The V gene lost 2 bases and the J gene lost 0 bases, with 9 bases spanning the gap. This CDR3 contains 15 residues. Germline V lookup: CDR1 SGDLS, CDR2 YYNGEE. The CDR3 here is CASSVDGISGNTIYF. The CDR3 bases are TGTGCCAGCAGCGTGGACGGGATCTCTGGAAACACCATATATTTT.

The chain couples TRBV5-1 to TRBJ2-3, with 7 bases lining up with TRBD1. CDR3 length equals 16 residues. After removal of 3 bases from V and 4 bases from J, the junction contained 11 bases not matched to a gene. Per the germline V gene, CDR1 is SGHRS and CDR2 is YFSETQ. CDR3 nucleotides: TGCGCCAGCAGCTATTCTACAGGGGTCCGTCCAGATACGCAGTATTTT. Translation: CASSYSTGVRPDTQYF.

The V and J genes are TRBV16 and TRBJ1-2; D unclear. V lost 3 bases to trimming and J lost 3 bases, with 14 bases between them. Germline CDR1 reads KGHSY; CDR2 reads FQNENV. The CDR3 runs to 15 residues. This CDR3 is CASSHINEAYYGYTF. In DNA form, the CDR3 reads TGTGCCAGCAGCCACATTAACGAGGCATACTATGGCTACACCTTC. Full variable domain (missing parts from reference TRBV16 and TRBJ1-2): GEEVAQTPKHLVRGEGQKAKLYCAPIKGHSYVFWYQQVLKNEFKFLISFQNENVFDETGMPKERFSAKCLPNSPCSLEIQATKLEDSAVYFCASSHINEAYYGYTFGSGTRLTVV.

This clone was seen only a few times. The chain employs TRBV5-1 and TRBJ2-2; 7 bases are a match to TRBD1. The CDR3 consists of 15 residues. Germline CDR1 reads SGHRS; CDR2 reads YFSETQ. V lost 4 bases, J lost 3 bases, and 6 bases stayed unmatched. The CDR3 sequence: CASSLTGPHTGELFF. The CDR3 nucleotides read TGCGCCAGCAGCCTGACAGGGCCCCACACCGGGGAGCTGTTTTTT.

The count of this clone is one. The chain employs TRBV29-1 and TRBJ2-5, with D possibly matching TRBD1 (6 bases). V gave up 7 bases and J gave up 0 bases, with 12 bases separating them. Germline lookup yields CDR1 SQVTM and CDR2 ANQGSEA. The CDR3 extends over 13 amino acids. Here the CDR3 DNA reads TGCAGCGCCCTGGACAGAAACCAAGAGACCCAGTACTTC. Translated, it gives CSALDRNQETQYF.

The V call is TRBV10-3, the J call TRBJ1-2; tentatively, D is TRBD1 (6 bases). The CDR3 spans 13 residues. The V and J ends lost 10 bases and 8 bases respectively, with 20 bases between them. Germline-derived CDR1 and CDR2 are ENHRY and SYGVKD. CDR3 sequence: CATSLQGNGGYTF. CDR3 nucleotides: TGTGCCACATCGTTACAGGGCAATGGCGGCTACACCTTC.

The DNA for the CDR3 is TGTGCCAGCAGCTTCAGGGGTGGGGATTATGGCTACACCTTC. Its translation is CASSFRGGDYGYTF. The chain is built from TRBV7-2 and TRBJ1-2; D is possibly TRBD1 (6 bases). The V end lost 3 bases, the J end lost 5 bases, and 13 bases lay between the germline ends. Per the germline V gene, CDR1 is SGHTA and CDR2 is FQGNSA. There are 14 residues in the CDR3.

The chain is built from TRBV18 and TRBJ1-1, with TRBD1 as a possible D gene (6 bases). Trimming pared 3 bases from V and 5 bases from J, leaving 10 bases between. Germline loops: CDR1 KGHSH, CDR2 LQKENI. The CDR3 is 13 residues long. The CDR3 nucleotides are TGTGCCAGCTCACCCGAGAGGGGGACTGAAGCTTTCTTT. Translating it yields CASSPERGTEAFF.

J is TRBJ1-1 and V is TRBV6-5; 8 positions match TRBD1. Trimming cost V 7 bases and J 4 bases; bases outside gene matches: 8. This CDR3 is 14 amino acids long. The germline CDR1 and CDR2 sequences are MNHEY and SVGAGI. Here the CDR3 reads CASTRGRGLTEAFF. The CDR3 region has the DNA TGTGCCAGCACGAGGGGCAGGGGGCTCACTGAAGCTTTCTTT.

Regarding this clone: Germline and junction disagree at one end, which may indicate a read error. The same CDR3 is also encoded by other DNA sequences in this sample. The genes are TRBV4-1 and TRBJ2-1; possible D gene TRBD1, 6 bases. Germline CDR1 MGHRA, CDR2 YSYEKL. This CDR3 contains 14 residues. CDR3 sequence reads: CASSFQGWDNEQFF. The CDR3, as DNA: TGCGCCAGCAGCTTCCAGGGGTGGGACAACGAGCAGTTCTTC.

The chain uses TRBV30 and TRBJ1-5; 8 bases match TRBD1. Germline assignment: CDR1 GTSNPN and CDR2 SVGIG (reference sequence). The CDR3 is made up of 14 amino acids. Trimming took 0 bases from V and 9 from J; bases not matched to a gene: 7. DNA for the CDR3: TGTGCCTGGAGTGTATTTGAAGGGACAGGGCCCCAGCATTTT. As protein: CAWSVFEGTGPQHF. Complete variable domain (other parts from reference TRBV30 and TRBJ1-5): SQTIHQWPATLVQPVGSPLSLECTVEGTSNPNLYWYRQAAGRGLQLLFYSVGIGQISSEVPQNLSASRPQDRQFILSSKKLLLSDSGFYLCAWSVFEGTGPQHFGDGTRLSIL.

V gene TRBV27 combines with J gene TRBJ2-3, with D possibly matching TRBD1 (5 bases). The CDR3 extends over 16 amino acids. V was shortened by 1 base and J by 0 bases, with 11 bases between the two germline ends. Germline V gene lookup returns CDR1 MNHEY and CDR2 SMNVEV (reference sequence). The CDR3 DNA is TGTGCCAGCAGTTTATTCCGCAGGGCTAGCACAGATACGCAGTATTTT. This sequence encodes CASSLFRRASTDTQYF.

Details on this clone: Distinct nucleotide sequences in the sample also encode this CDR3. The chain has TRBV6-1 and TRBJ2-1; 8 positions agree with TRBD2. The CDR3 is made up of 15 amino acids. The trim removed 2 bases at V and 4 bases at J, leaving 4 bases unmatched. CDR1 and CDR2 (germline): MNHNS, SASEGT. The CDR3 bases are TGTGCCAGCAGTGAATCCAGCGGGAGTTACAATGAGCAGTTCTTC. Encoded protein: CASSESSGSYNEQFF.

This chain connects TRBV9 to TRBJ2-1, with D perhaps TRBD2 (6 bases). Trimming shortened V by 0 bases and J by 8 bases, and 12 bases separated the two germline ends. Germline V gives CDR1 SGDLS, CDR2 YYNGEE. The CDR3 length is 14 residues. The CDR3 DNA reads TGTGCCAGCAGCGTAGGTTTGGAGGGCGATGAGCAGTTCTTC. It is translated as CASSVGLEGDEQFF.

In its sample, this clone was seen a few times. This chain uses TRBV5-1 with TRBJ1-5; no definite D call. This CDR3 has 13 residues. Between the trimmed V and J ends, which lost 1 base and 5 bases, there was a span of 7 bases. In germline, CDR1 is SGHRS, CDR2 YFSETQ. The chain's CDR3 is CASSLRGYQPQHF. The CDR3 DNA reads as TGCGCCAGCAGCTTGAGAGGGTATCAGCCCCAGCATTTT.

The chain has TRBV27 and TRBJ1-2, with 8 bases matching TRBD1. V shed 3 bases and J 8 bases; nucleotides not matched to a gene: 8. The CDR3 covers 14 residues. The germline V gene encodes CDR1 MNHEY and CDR2 SMNVEV (reference sequence). The CDR3 DNA follows: TGTGCCAGCAGTTTTACAGGGGGTCTTCGGGGCTACACCTTC. Residues: CASSFTGGLRGYTF.